This record covers a single TCR beta chain. There is no known antigen for this receptor. Within one base of it there is no much larger clone, and no base qualities were kept. The collaborating institutions used their own protocols to collect whole blood in K2EDTA tubes. For TCRbeta analysis, collaborator samples were shipped as frozen whole blood, as isolated PBMCs, or as DNA extracted from either sample type. The CDR3 goes from the cysteine to the phenylalanine over 16 residues. Only the CDR3 portion is preserved as DNA: 48 bases, with reading frame beginning at the first base. Trimming takes 2 bases from V and 4 bases from J, and the germline ends sit 20 bases apart. CDR1 and CDR2, looked up from the germline V gene (reference sequence), are GTSNPN and SVGIG. The data were obtained in a study of blood T cell repertoires in COVID-19 (dated by TCRdb to 2018 to 2021). Regarding the research as a whole: Samples from collaborators originated in the United States, Italy and Spain and spanned both the acute and convalescent phases of COVID-19. The prospective study material was composed of cDNA or gDNA derived from T cells, B-cell-depleted T cells, or PBMCs. Deeply sampled blood TCRbeta repertoires from subjects exposed to, actively infected with, or recovered from COVID-19 were included in the dataset. The repertoires were released in a freely available public database meant as a resource for research on the immune response to SARS-CoV-2. The samples were drawn from the first 160 participants of the ongoing ImmuneRACE study and from 1,254 subjects provided by 6 global collaborators. A de-identified subject ID, COVID-19 status, age in years and sex were almost always included in the sample metadata. Where available, HLA class I and class II types were obtained from metadata supplied by the sample provider rather than from assay-based typing. What the research found in general, with its limitations: How much clinical and demographic metadata was included differed by source and by participant, and the metadata was provided uncurated.

TCRbeta CDR3 regions were amplified from genomic DNA using the immunoSEQ Assay, a bias-controlled multiplex PCR. The source study handled its data this way. The number of nucleated cells in each sample was estimated by amplification of reference gene primers within the assay. Sequence reads were collapsed and filtered to measure the absolute abundance of every unique TCRbeta CDR3 rearrangement. For each sample, productive Simpson clonality was calculated by taking the square root of Simpson's diversity index across productive rearrangements. TCRdb re-hosts the immuneACCESS table, in-frame sequences only. Its copies lack some clones; in the studies checked, an unresolved V gene accounts for under half of them, and the cause for the rest is not known. The V and J calls and clone size come from that table; D and trimming were worked out from the DNA. The sample contains some 670,000 clones, over 80% of them found a single time. The ten largest clones represent about 0.26% of the sample.

The receptor comes from a woman between 18 and 29 years old with acute or convalescent COVID-19. The V and J segments used are TRBV30 and TRBJ1-2, with the D gene not confidently named. Sequencing input: peripheral blood. The DNA sequence is TGTGCCTGGAGTTTGCGGAGGGAAGTATTTGGCTATGGCTACACCTTC. Its amino acids are CAWSLRREVFGYGYTF.